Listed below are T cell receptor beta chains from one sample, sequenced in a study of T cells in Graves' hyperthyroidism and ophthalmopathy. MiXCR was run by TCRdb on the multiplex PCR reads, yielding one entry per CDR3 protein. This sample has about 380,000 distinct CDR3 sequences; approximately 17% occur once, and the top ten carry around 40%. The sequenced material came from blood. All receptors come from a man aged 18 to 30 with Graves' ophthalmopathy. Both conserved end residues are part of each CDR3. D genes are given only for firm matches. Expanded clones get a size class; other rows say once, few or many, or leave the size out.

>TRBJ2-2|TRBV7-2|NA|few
TGTGCCAGCAGCTTAGTTTTTCCCGGGGAGCTGTTTTTT
CASSLVFPGELFF
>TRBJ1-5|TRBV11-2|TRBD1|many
TGTGCCAGCAGCCCCGGGACAGGGCCTGCTCAGCCCCAGCATTTT
CASSPGTGPAQPQHF
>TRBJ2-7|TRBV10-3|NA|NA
TGTGCCATCAGTGACGCCGGGTCTAACTACGAGCAGTACTTC
CAISDAGSNYEQYF
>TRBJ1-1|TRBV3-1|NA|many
TGTGCCAGCAGCCAAGTCGTAGGGTTCACTGAAGCTTTCTTT
CASSQVVGFTEAFF
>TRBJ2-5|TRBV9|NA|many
TGTGCCAGCAGTCGAGGGGGCGGGGCCCAAGAGACCCAGTACTTC
CASSRGGGAQETQYF
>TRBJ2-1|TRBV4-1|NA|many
TGCGCCAGCAGCCAAACGGGGACGAGGCACAATGAGCAGTTCTTC
CASSQTGTRHNEQFF
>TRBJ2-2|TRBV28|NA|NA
TGTGCCACCCTGACGTCGGGCGGGGAGCTGTTTTTT
CATLTSGGELFF
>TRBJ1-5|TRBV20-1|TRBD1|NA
TGCAGTGCTAGAGGGGACAGCTTCAATCAGCCCCAGCATTTT
CSARGDSFNQPQHF
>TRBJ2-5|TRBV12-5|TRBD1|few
TGTGCTAGTGCTACGTCAGGGGGTGGTGAGACCCAGTACTTC
CASATSGGGETQYF
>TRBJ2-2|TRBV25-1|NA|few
TGTGCCAGCAGTTGGAGGGAAGCACCCCCGGCCGGGGAGCTGTTTTTT
CASSWREAPPAGELFF
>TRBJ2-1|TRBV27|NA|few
TGTGCCAGCAGTTTAAGTCCTCTGGGAAATGAGCAGTTCTTC
CASSLSPLGNEQFF
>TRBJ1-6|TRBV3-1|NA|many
TGTGCCAGCAGCCGGACCCAGGGGATCAATAATTCACCCCTCCACTTT
CASSRTQGINNSPLHF
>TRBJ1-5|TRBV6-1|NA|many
TGTGCCAGCAGTTCTGGGGTGGGGGGCAATCAGCCCCAGCATTTT
CASSSGVGGNQPQHF
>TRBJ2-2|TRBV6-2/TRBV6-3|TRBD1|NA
TGTGCCAGCAGTACCCGGGACAGGGGTTCCGGGGAGCTGTTTTTT
CASSTRDRGSGELFF
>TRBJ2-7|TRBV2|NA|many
TGTGCCAGCAGTGACAGGGACGAGCAGTACTTC
CASSDRDEQYF
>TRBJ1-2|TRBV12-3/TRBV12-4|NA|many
TGTGCCAGCAGTGTCGCCGCAGTGCTCTATGGCTACACCTTC
CASSVAAVLYGYTF
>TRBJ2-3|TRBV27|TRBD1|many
TGTGCCAGCAGATCACAGGGGGTATCCGCAGATACGCAGTATTTT
CASRSQGVSADTQYF
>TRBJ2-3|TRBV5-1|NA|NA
TGCGCCAGCACCAAACACAGCACAGATACGCAGTATTTT
CASTKHSTDTQYF
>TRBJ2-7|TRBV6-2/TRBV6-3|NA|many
TGTGCCAGCAGTTACTCGAGCAGTTCCTACGAGCAGTACTTC
CASSYSSSSYEQYF
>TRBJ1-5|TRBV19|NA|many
TGTGCCAGTAGTATCACAGGAGAAAGCAATCAGCCCCAGCATTTT
CASSITGESNQPQHF
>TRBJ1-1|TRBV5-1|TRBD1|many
TGCGCCAGCAGCAATACAGGGGTAGGGAACACTGAAGCTTTCTTT
CASSNTGVGNTEAFF
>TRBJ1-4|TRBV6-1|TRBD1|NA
TGTGCCAGCAGGGACAGGGGTGGCGAAAAACTGTTTTTT
CASRDRGGEKLFF
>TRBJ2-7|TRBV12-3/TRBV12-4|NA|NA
TGTGCCAGCAGATACAGTTCCACATGGTACGAGCAGTACTTC
CASRYSSTWYEQYF
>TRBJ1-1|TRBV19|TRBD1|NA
TGTGCCACCGGACAGGGAATGACTCTGGGCCACACTGAAGCTTTCTTT
CATGQGMTLGHTEAFF
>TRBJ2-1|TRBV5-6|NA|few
TGTGCCAGCAGCTCCCCGGCGGGTAGCTCCTACAATGAGCAGTTCTTC
CASSSPAGSSYNEQFF
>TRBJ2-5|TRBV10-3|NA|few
TGTGCCATCAGTGATGAGTTTCAAGAGACCCAGTACTTC
CAISDEFQETQYF
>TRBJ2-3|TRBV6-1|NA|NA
TGTGCCAGCAGCCCCTTAAATTCTTTCACAGATACGCAGTATTTT
CASSPLNSFTDTQYF
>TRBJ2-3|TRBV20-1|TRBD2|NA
TGCAGTGCTGGGGGGGCGGGAGCGGGGGTCTCAGATACGCAGTATTTT
CSAGGAGAGVSDTQYF
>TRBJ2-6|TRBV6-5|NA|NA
TGTGCCAGCAGTTATGGGGGATCTGGGGCCAACGTCCTGACTTTC
CASSYGGSGANVLTF
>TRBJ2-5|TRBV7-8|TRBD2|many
TGTGCCAGCAGCTTAAGTCTAGCGGGGGGGGAGACCCAGTACTTC
CASSLSLAGGETQYF
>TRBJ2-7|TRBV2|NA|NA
TGTGCCAGCAGCCGACCCGGGCAGGGGCAGCAGTACTTC
CASSRPGQGQQYF
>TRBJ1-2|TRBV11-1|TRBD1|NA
TGTGCCAGCAGCCCCCCCCCAGGGGGAGACTATGGCTACACCTTC
CASSPPPGGDYGYTF
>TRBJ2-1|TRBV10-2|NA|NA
TGCGCCAGCAGTTTTACAGGAGTCTACAATGAGCAGTTCTTC
CASSFTGVYNEQFF
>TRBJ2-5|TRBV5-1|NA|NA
TGCGCCAGCAGCTGGGCGGTCCAAGAGACCCAGTACTTC
CASSWAVQETQYF
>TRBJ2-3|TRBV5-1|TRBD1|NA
TGCGCCAGCAGCCTCTACCGACAGGGTAACACAGATACGCAGTATTTT
CASSLYRQGNTDTQYF
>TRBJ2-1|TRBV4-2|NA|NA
TGTGCCAGCAGCCAAGCCCTCGGGGACCCACCCTTACAGTTCTTC
CASSQALGDPPLQFF
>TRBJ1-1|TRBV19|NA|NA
TGTGCCAGTACATGGGGTGGAGGCACTGAAGCTTTCTTT
CASTWGGGTEAFF
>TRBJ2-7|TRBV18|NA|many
TGTGCCAGCTCACCACCGGGCATTCCCTACGAGCAGTACTTC
CASSPPGIPYEQYF
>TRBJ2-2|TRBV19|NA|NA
TGTGCCAGTAGTGGTCTCCTCACCGGGGAGCTGTTTTTT
CASSGLLTGELFF
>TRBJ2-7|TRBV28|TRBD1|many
TGTGCCAGCAGTTCTGAACAGGGACGGACAGGGGAGCAGTACTTC
CASSSEQGRTGEQYF
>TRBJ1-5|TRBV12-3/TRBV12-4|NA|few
TGTGCCAGCAGTTTCATATCCGGTGTGGCGGGCGGACAGCCCCAGCATTTT
CASSFISGVAGGQPQHF
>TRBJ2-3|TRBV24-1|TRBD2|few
TGTGCCACCAGTGATTTGCAAGGCGGGGGGCCCTTGGATACGCAGTATTTT
CATSDLQGGGPLDTQYF
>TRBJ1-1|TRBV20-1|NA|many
TGCAGTGCTAGAGACCAAAAGAACACTGAAGCTTTCTTT
CSARDQKNTEAFF
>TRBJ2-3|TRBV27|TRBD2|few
TGTGCCAGCAGTTCCGAAGCGGGAGCCGGCACAGATACGCAGTATTTT
CASSSEAGAGTDTQYF
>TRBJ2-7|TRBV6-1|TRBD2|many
TGTGCCAGCAGTGAAGGGACTAGCGGGGGCGGATCGTCCTACGAGCAGTACTTC
CASSEGTSGGGSSYEQYF
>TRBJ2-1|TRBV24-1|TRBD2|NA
TGTGCCACCAGTGATTTGGAACTAGCGGTTTACAATGAGCAGTTCTTC
CATSDLELAVYNEQFF
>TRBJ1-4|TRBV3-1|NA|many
TGTGCCAGCAGCCAAGGGGTTTACAATGAAAAACTGTTTTTT
CASSQGVYNEKLFF
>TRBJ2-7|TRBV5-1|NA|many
TGCGCCAGCAGCTTAGGTGCCGACTCCTACGAGCAGTACTTC
CASSLGADSYEQYF
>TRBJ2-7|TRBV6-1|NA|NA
TGTGCCAGCAGTGTCGGTCCGAGGAGCGAGCAGTACTTC
CASSVGPRSEQYF
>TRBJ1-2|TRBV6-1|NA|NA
TGTGCCAGCAGTGAGGGCGGCTTAGGCTACACCTTC
CASSEGGLGYTF
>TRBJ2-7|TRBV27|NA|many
TGTGCCAGCAGTTTACTCCCTAGCTCCTACGAGCAGTACTTC
CASSLLPSSYEQYF
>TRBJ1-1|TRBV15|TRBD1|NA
TGTGCCACCAGCTTAACCAGGGGGGTGGGCACTGAAGCTTTCTTT
CATSLTRGVGTEAFF